This TCR beta chain came from a study of regulatory T cells in long-lasting Graves disease. The TCR beta library used iRepertoire HTBI primers with Arm-PCR amplification of CDR3. From the multiplex PCR reads, TCRdb called clonotypes with MiXCR, one entry per CDR3 protein. The sample includes 400,000 to 500,000 distinct CDR3 sequences, 15% of them seen just once. Findings and caveats of the study: Relative to newly diagnosed Graves' patients, persistent ones had lower TCR diversity.

With regard to this clonotype: No antigen is known for it.

Time point noted: newly diagnosed GD, antithyroid drugs for less than 3 months. From RNA extracted from PBMCs, the TCR library was made. The V and J ends lost 2 bases and 0 bases respectively, with 14 bases between them. Germline V gives CDR1 MNHNS, CDR2 SASEGT. The CDR3 runs 18 residues. The sample was also linked to a second study, of T cells in Graves' hyperthyroidism and ophthalmopathy. That report adds: No ophthalmopathy progression within 18 months constituted stable Graves' hyperthyroidism. HTBI primers were the set used in a first-round RT-PCR of the TCR CDR3.

This sequence joins TRBV6-1 and TRBJ1-6; the D is unclear. The source is a woman between 40 and 55 years old with Graves disease. Sequences were derived from peripheral blood mononuclear cells (PBMCs), sampled at new diagnosis, from a patient treated with antithyroid drugs. The CDR3 sequence is CASSEQDQLSSYNSPLHF. CDR3 sequence (DNA): TGTGCCAGCAGTGAACAAGATCAGCTTAGCTCCTATAATTCACCCCTCCACTTT.